This T cell receptor (beta chain) was obtained from a study of blood T cell repertoires in COVID-19. The repertoire was sequenced with immunoSEQ multiplex PCR; TCRdb's copy has only in-frame clones and lacks some. The table includes around 400,000 clones, 83% detected once. The CDR3 is made up of 15 amino acids. Germline V lookup: CDR1 SGHTA, CDR2 FQGNSA. V was shortened by 0 bases and J by 2 bases, with 10 bases between the two germline ends. Recruits, aged roughly 18 to 100 years, lived in around 24 US areas. Two negative PCRs, clearance, or symptom resolution characterized the recovered Cohort 3 donors.

Sequences were obtained from PBMCs or T cells enriched from blood (not recorded which). The receptor comes from a woman between 45 and 65 years old who had recovered from COVID-19. The chain carries TRBV7-2 and TRBJ1-1; D is undetermined. The CDR3 DNA is TGTGCCAGCAGCTTAGCTCCGGTTCCCAACACTGAAGCTTTCTTT. This encodes CASSLAPVPNTEAFF.